These T cell receptor beta chains were read from a single sample in a study of cytomegalovirus exposure and HLA in healthy donors. The repertoire was sequenced with immunoSEQ multiplex PCR; TCRdb's copy has only in-frame clones and lacks some. The profile shows approximately 200,000 clones, more than 80% of them singletons. The source material was PBMCs. The receptors were gathered from a man between 18 and 35 years old in good health and CMV-seropositive. CDR3s include the opening cysteine and the closing phenylalanine or tryptophan. D genes are given only for firm matches. Clone size appears in some rows only: once, few, many, or a class for an expanded clone.

d_call,j_call,v_call,clone_size,cdr3_nt,cdr3_aa
TRBD1,TRBJ1-2,TRBV7-9,many,TGTGCCAGCAGCCCCGGGACAGACTATGGCTACACCTTC,CASSPGTDYGYTF
TRBD2,TRBJ2-2,TRBV7-2,-,TGTGCCAGCAGCACCCAAAGGGGAGGGGCGCCGGACACCGGGGAGCTGTTTTTT,CASSTQRGGAPDTGELFF
-,TRBJ2-2,TRBV5-4,-,TGTGCCAGCAGCTGGTTGAAGTCGCGGCAGGGATGGCACACCGGGGAGCTGTTTTTT,CASSWLKSRQGWHTGELFF
-,TRBJ1-1,TRBV7-3,-,TGTGCCAGCAGCCCCCGGGGGGGGGCTGAAGCTTTCTTT,CASSPRGGAEAFF
TRBD2,TRBJ2-7,TRBV5-4,once,TGTGCCAGCAGCTTGGGAAGCGGGACCTTCTACGAGCAGTACTTC,CASSLGSGTFYEQYF
TRBD1,TRBJ1-5,TRBV6-1,-,TGTGCCAGCAGTGTGTACCGGGACAGTAGCAATCAGCCCCAGCATTTT,CASSVYRDSSNQPQHF
TRBD1,TRBJ2-1,TRBV6-6,-,TGTGCCAGCAGTTACTATACAGGGGGCTTGGGGAATGAGCAGTTCTTC,CASSYYTGGLGNEQFF
TRBD2,TRBJ2-1,TRBV10-1,-,TGCGCCAGCAGTGAGTCGGGGGGGAAGCAGTTCTTC,CASSESGGKQFF
-,TRBJ1-3,TRBV28,-,TGTGCCAGCAGTTCACAGGGTCTAGACACCATATATTTT,CASSSQGLDTIYF
-,TRBJ2-7,TRBV27,-,TGTGCCAGCAGTTTAACTAGTCGGGAGCGGTACGAGCAGTACTTC,CASSLTSRERYEQYF
-,TRBJ1-1,TRBV28,-,TGTGCCAGCAGCGGCGGATCAGGGTGGGCTTTCTTT,CASSGGSGWAFF
TRBD2,TRBJ2-7,TRBV19,-,TGTGCCAGTAGTCGCGGGGGTCTCTACGAGCAGTACTTC,CASSRGGLYEQYF
-,TRBJ2-1,TRBV18,-,TGTGCCAGCTCACCACCGTTTTCACAGGGCAAACTAAATGAGCAGTTCTTC,CASSPPFSQGKLNEQFF
TRBD2,TRBJ2-1,TRBV27,-,TGTGCCAGCCGGTGGTCTAGCGGAGCCGTTGAGCAGTTCTTC,CASRWSSGAVEQFF
-,TRBJ2-2,TRBV9,-,TGTGCCAGCAGCGTAGGCAGTGGCGGAGCCTACACCGGGGAGCTGTTTTTT,CASSVGSGGAYTGELFF
-,TRBJ1-2,TRBV30,once,TGTGCCTGGCAACCAATAACAGGGACCTACACCTTC,CAWQPITGTYTF
TRBD2,TRBJ2-7,TRBV28,-,TGTGCCAGCAGTCTTTTAGCGGGAGGGTCCTGGGTCGAGCAGTACTTC,CASSLLAGGSWVEQYF
-,TRBJ2-1,TRBV7-9,-,TGTGCCAGCAGCTTAGACGGGAGTTCCTACAATGAGCAGTTCTTC,CASSLDGSSYNEQFF
TRBD2,TRBJ2-5,TRBV29-1,-,TGCAGCGTGGGACTAGCGGGGGGACGGTACTTC,CSVGLAGGRYF
-,TRBJ2-7,TRBV15,-,TGTGCCACCAGCAGCGACGGTCAGGGCTACGAGCAGTACTTC,CATSSDGQGYEQYF
-,TRBJ1-3,TRBV28,-,TGTGCCAGCAGTTTACCCGGGGAATATGCTGGAAACACCATATATTTT,CASSLPGEYAGNTIYF
-,TRBJ2-7,TRBV30,-,TGTGCCTGGAGTGTACGTGGGACTTCCTACGAGCAGTACTTC,CAWSVRGTSYEQYF
-,TRBJ2-7,TRBV5-4,-,TGTGCCAGCAGCTTGGAGGGGGGGGGCCGCGAGCAGTACTTC,CASSLEGGGREQYF
-,TRBJ2-7,TRBV28,-,TGTGCCAGCAGTTTATTATTCCGGGAAAGCTCCTACGAGCAGTACTTC,CASSLLFRESSYEQYF